This T cell receptor (beta chain) was found in a study of neoadjuvant anti-PD-1 for oral cavity cancer. In the study overall: Non-progressing patients received a fourth nivolumab dose near day 43, then surgery on days 50-56.

PBMC libraries mostly used approximately 500 ng of input genomic DNA, with six replicates per sample. Measured with immunoSEQ multiplex PCR; TCRdb has only the in-frame clones, and not every one. The table records approximately 74,000 clones, more than 80% of them present only once. V lost 5 bases and J lost 7; bases outside the gene matches: 9. CDR1 SEHNR and CDR2 FQNEAQ come from the germline V gene (reference sequence). CDR3 length equals 15 residues. The chain has TRBV7-9 and TRBJ1-4; 8 bases fit TRBD1. Sequencing used PBMCs, obtained before nivolumab (anti-PD-1) treatment. The clonotype comes from a person between 35 and 79 years old with oral cavity squamous cell carcinoma. In nucleotides, the CDR3 is TGTGCCAGCAGCATGGGACAGGCCTTAATTGAAAAACTGTTTTTT. Its protein product is CASSMGQALIEKLFF.